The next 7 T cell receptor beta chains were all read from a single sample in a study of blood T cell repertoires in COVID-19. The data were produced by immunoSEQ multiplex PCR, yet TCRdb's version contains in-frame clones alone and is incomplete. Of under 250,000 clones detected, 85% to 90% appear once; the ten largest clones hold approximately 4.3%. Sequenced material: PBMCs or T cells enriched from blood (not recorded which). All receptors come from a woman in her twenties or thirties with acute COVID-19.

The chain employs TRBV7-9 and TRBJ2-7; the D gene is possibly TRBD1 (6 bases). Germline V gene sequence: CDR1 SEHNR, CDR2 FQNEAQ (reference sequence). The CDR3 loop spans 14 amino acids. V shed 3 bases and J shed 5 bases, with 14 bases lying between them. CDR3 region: CASSFEQGFNEQYF. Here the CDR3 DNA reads TGTGCCAGCAGCTTTGAACAGGGTTTCAACGAGCAGTACTTC.

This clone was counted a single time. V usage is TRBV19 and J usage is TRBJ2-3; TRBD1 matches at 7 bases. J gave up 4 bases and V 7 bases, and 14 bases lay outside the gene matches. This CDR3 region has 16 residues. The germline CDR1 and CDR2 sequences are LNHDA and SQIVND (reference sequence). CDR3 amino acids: CASMATGDIWADTQYF. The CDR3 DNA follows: TGTGCCAGTATGGCTACAGGGGATATCTGGGCAGATACGCAGTATTTT.

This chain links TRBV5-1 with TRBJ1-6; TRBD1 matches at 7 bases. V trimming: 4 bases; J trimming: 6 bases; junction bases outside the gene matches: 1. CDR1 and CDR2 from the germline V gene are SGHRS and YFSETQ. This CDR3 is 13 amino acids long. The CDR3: CASSTGVNSPLHF. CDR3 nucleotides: TGCGCCAGCAGCACAGGGGTTAATTCACCCCTCCACTTT.

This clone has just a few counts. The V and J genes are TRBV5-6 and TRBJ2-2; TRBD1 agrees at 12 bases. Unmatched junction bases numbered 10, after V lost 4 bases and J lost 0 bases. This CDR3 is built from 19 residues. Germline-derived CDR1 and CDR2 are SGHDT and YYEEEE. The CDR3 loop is CASSRFGTGGFANTGELFF. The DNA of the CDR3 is TGTGCCAGCAGCAGGTTCGGGACAGGGGGCTTCGCGAACACCGGGGAGCTGTTTTTT. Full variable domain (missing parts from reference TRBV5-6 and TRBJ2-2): DAGVTQSPTHLIKTRGQQVTLRCSPKSGHDTVSWYQQALGQGPQFIFQYYEEEERQRGNFPDRFSGHQFPNYSSELNVNALLLGDSALYLCASSRFGTGGFANTGELFFGEGSRLTVL.

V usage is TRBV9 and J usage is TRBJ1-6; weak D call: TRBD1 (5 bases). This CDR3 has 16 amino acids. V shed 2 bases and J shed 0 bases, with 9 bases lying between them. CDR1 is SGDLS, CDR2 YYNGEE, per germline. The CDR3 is CASSVGQSSYNSPLHF. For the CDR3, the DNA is TGTGCCAGCAGCGTGGGGCAGAGCTCCTATAATTCACCCCTCCACTTT.

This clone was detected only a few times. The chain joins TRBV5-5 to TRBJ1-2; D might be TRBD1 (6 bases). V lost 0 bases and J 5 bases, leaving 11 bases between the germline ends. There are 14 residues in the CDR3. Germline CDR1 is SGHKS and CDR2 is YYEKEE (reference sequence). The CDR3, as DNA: TGTGCCAGCAGCTTGGAACAGGGTCCGTATGGCTACACCTTC. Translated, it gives CASSLEQGPYGYTF.

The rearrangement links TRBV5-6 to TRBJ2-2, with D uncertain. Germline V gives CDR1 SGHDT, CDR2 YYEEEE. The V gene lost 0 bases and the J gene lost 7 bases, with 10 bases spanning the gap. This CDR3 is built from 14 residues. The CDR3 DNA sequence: TGTGCCAGCAGCTTGGTCTACGAAGTCGGGGAGCTGTTTTTT. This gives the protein CASSLVYEVGELFF.